This TCR beta chain was observed in a study of low-dose radiotherapy and immunotherapy resistance in tumors (dated 2022 in TCRdb). Describing the broader study: Cohort 1 received 0.5 Gy per fraction every 2 weeks, with a prescribed total PTV dose of 6.5 Gy. In Cohort 2, 1 Gy per fraction was delivered every two weeks, for a total of 13 Gy over 26 weeks. Nivolumab and ipilimumab were both given intravenously, with nivolumab at a 240 mg flat dose every two weeks and ipilimumab at 1 mg/kg every six weeks. Cyclophosphamide 200 mg/m2 was given intravenously every two weeks, one day before each radiation and immunotherapy administration. Aspirin 300 mg was taken orally once daily by patients for four cycles, starting on cycle 1 day 1. First-strand cDNA was synthesized using Superscript III and a set of TRAV- and TRBV-specific primers, so that both TCRalpha and TCRbeta chains were covered. Randomization of trial participants into treatment groups was not performed. The translational analysis covered eight patients: three from the first dose cohort and the first five from the second dose cohort. TCRalpha and TCRbeta libraries were deep-sequenced on an Illumina MiniSeq instrument.

Reads for this sample came from an Illumina MiniSeq. TCRs were amplified for about 22 PCR cycles with Phusion, using a constant-region primer paired with the adapter attached to the V primers. The isolated mRNA was amplified using the MessageAmp II aRNA Amplification Kit, with in vitro transcription performed for approximately 16 hours at 37 degrees C. The Dynabeads mRNA DIRECT Purification Kit was used to isolate the mRNA for TCR sequencing. A second approximately 25-cycle Phusion PCR added indexed Illumina adapters, and products were purified with AMPure XP beads. On the authors' methods: Custom Perl scripts pooled TCR sequences encoding the same protein, removed out-of-frame sequences and computed each clonotype's abundance. TCR sequences supported by only a single read were excluded from analysis. Repertoire metrics included Shannon entropy, Gini index, clonality, richness, and frequency of TCRs shared between repertoires. Using fastp trimming at Q25 and MiXCR clonotype assembly, TCRdb reanalyzed the public sequencing data and kept in-frame beta chains. Duplicate CDR3 protein sequences are folded into a single record with the most common DNA and genes. The V and J calls were not made by the authors but by TCRdb's processing. Present in this sample are about 50,000 distinct CDR3 sequences, 12% of which were seen just once. The ten largest clones capture roughly 6.4% of the sample.

This clonotype showed up many times. The antigen it binds to is not known. Base-call qualities are not available, and no considerably larger clone is one nucleotide away. The sample's time point label, decoded: before trial treatment. The donors took part in RACIN, a single-arm, phase I, dose-escalation trial that combined nivolumab, ipilimumab, aspirin, low-dose cyclophosphamide and low-dose radiotherapy. Eligible patients had advanced, TIL-negative solid tumors. The germline V gene (reference sequence) yields MNHNY for CDR1 and SVGAGI for CDR2. The V end loses 2 bases and the J end loses 2 bases, and a stretch of 10 bases separates them. The CDR3 spans 14 residues, from the cysteine through the phenylalanine. This entry keeps only the CDR3 DNA: 42 bases, framed from base 1.

The TCR originated in a female donor with ovarian cancer. The sample in question was PBMCs, obtained before treatment. The V and J segments used are TRBV6-6 and TRBJ2-7; tentative D gene TRBD1, with 6 bases matching. CDR3 loop: CASSYATGTYEQYF. Read as DNA, the sequence is TGTGCCAGCAGTTACGCGACAGGAACCTACGAGCAGTACTTC.